These 28 T cell receptor beta chains came from one sample sequenced in a study of T-cell reconstitution after alpha-beta-depleted transplantation in children. Molecular barcoding with unique molecular identifiers was used for the TCRbeta library. TCRdb reanalysed the PCR reads using MiXCR and keeps one entry per CDR3 protein. Here the sample spans 330,000 or so distinct CDR3 sequences, approximately 10% being singletons. The sample consisted of PBMCs from the stem cell graft donor, taken from the stem cell graft. Every receptor here comes from a human donor who donated a stem cell graft to a child with acute lymphoblastic leukemia.

The genes are TRBV12-3 or TRBV12-4 and TRBJ2-2, with 7 bases aligning to TRBD2. The CDR3 length is 15 residues. V shed 5 bases and J 3 bases; nucleotides not matched to a gene: 6. This CDR3 is CASSLLAVHTGELFF. The CDR3 coding sequence is TGTGCCAGCAGTCTTCTAGCGGTCCACACCGGGGAGCTGTTTTTT.

This clonotype occurred a few times. The chain couples TRBV7-9 to TRBJ2-2; 7 bases fit TRBD2. The CDR3 spans 15 residues. Trimming cost V 8 bases and J 4 bases; bases outside gene matches: 10. CDR1 is SEHNR, CDR2 FQNEAQ, per germline (reference sequence). CDR3 sequence reads: CASPRLAEGTGELFF. CDR3 sequence (DNA): TGTGCCAGCCCAAGACTAGCCGAGGGCACCGGGGAGCTGTTTTTT.

Written as DNA, the CDR3 is TGCGCCAGCAGCGGCAGGGGTCTAAACACAGATACGCAGTATTTT. Amino acids: CASSGRGLNTDTQYF. V is TRBV5-1 and J is TRBJ2-3; TRBD1 might be the D (6 bases). The CDR3 has 15 residues. Looked up from germline, CDR1 is SGHRS and CDR2 is YFSETQ. Trimming pared 4 bases from V and 2 bases from J, leaving 14 bases between.

The chain employs TRBV6-2 or TRBV6-3 and TRBJ2-1; D possibly corresponds to TRBD1 (5 bases). The germline V gene has CDR1 MNHEY and CDR2 SVGEGT. The length of the CDR3 is 16 residues. Trimming took off 6 bases at V and 4 bases at J, with 19 bases between the two ends. The chain's CDR3 is CASSLTPQGVYNEQFF. The CDR3 nucleotides are TGTGCCAGCAGCCTTACCCCTCAAGGGGTATACAATGAGCAGTTCTTC.

CDR3 sequence: CASSYSVTADTQYF. CDR3 DNA: TGTGCCAGCAGTTACTCGGTCACCGCGGATACGCAGTATTTT. The chain combines TRBV6-6 with TRBJ2-3, with D uncertain. This CDR3 comprises 14 residues. Trimming took 0 bases from V and 6 from J, leaving 10 bases between them. Germline CDR1 is MNHNY and CDR2 is SVGAGI (reference sequence).

This clonotype has ten or more counts. V gene TRBV29-1 combines with J gene TRBJ2-2, with D hard to call. The CDR3 has 15 amino acids. With 4 bases removed from V and 0 bases from J, the gap between germline ends came to 12 bases. CDR1 is SQVTM and CDR2 is ANQGSEA in the germline V gene. Written as DNA, the CDR3 is TGCAGCGTTGGGGGTAGAGGATCGAACACCGGGGAGCTGTTTTTT. Amino acids: CSVGGRGSNTGELFF.

The J gene is TRBJ2-2, the V gene TRBV7-8; perhaps TRBD2 as D (5 bases). V dropped 5 bases and J dropped 7 bases, with 20 bases sitting between them. Germline CDR1 is SGHVS and CDR2 is FQNEAQ. This CDR3 has 16 amino acids. The CDR3 sequence is CASSPSSGFLVGELFF. CDR3 coding DNA: TGTGCCAGCAGCCCAAGCTCGGGGTTTTTGGTCGGGGAGCTGTTTTTT.

Remarks on this clonotype: At one end the junction does not follow the germline gene, possibly because of a read error. The chain combines TRBV4-1 with TRBJ2-5; 11 bases agree with TRBD2. CDR1 is MGHRA and CDR2 is YSYEKL in the germline V gene. This CDR3 has 18 residues. Here the CDR3 DNA reads TGCGCCAGCAGCCACGACCTCCGACTAGCGGGACTCCAAGAGACCAAGTACTTC. Translation gives CASSHDLRLAGLQETKYF.

Comment on this clonotype: With a much larger clone just one base away, this may be a read error. The J gene is TRBJ2-5, the V gene TRBV28; weak D call: TRBD1 (5 bases). Trimming removed 3 bases from V and 5 bases from J, with 13 bases in between. CDR3 length: 14 amino acids. Germline CDR1 MDHEN, CDR2 SYDVKM. CDR3 in DNA: TGTGCCAGCAGTTTCGAACAGGTCCACGAGACCCAGTACTTC. It codes for CASSFEQVHETQYF. The full variable domain, with the rest looked up from reference TRBV28 and TRBJ2-5, is DVKVTQSSRYLVKRTGEKVFLECVQDMDHENMFWYRQDPGLGLRLIYFSYDVKMKEKGDIPEGYSVSREKKERFSLILESASTNQTSMYLCASSFEQVHETQYFGPGTRLLVL.

This clonotype was detected many times. V usage is TRBV20-1 and J usage is TRBJ2-7; D is perhaps TRBD2 (5 bases). The CDR3 has 13 amino acids. Per germline, CDR1 DFQATT and CDR2 SNEGSKA (reference sequence). V was cut by 6 bases and J by 2 bases, with 14 bases left in between. CDR3 sequence reads: CSAPSSRAYEQYF. For the CDR3, the DNA is TGCAGTGCCCCCTCTAGCCGCGCCTACGAGCAGTACTTC.

This clonotype was detected ten times or more. The V and J genes are TRBV7-9 and TRBJ2-7; D could derive from TRBD1 or TRBD2 (7 bases each). With 5 bases removed from V and 6 bases from J, the gap between germline ends came to 14 bases. Germline V lookup: CDR1 SEHNR, CDR2 FQNEAQ (reference sequence). The CDR3 has 13 residues. This chain's CDR3 is CASSRAGDSEQYF. The CDR3 nucleotides are TGTGCCAGCAGCCGTGCGGGGGACAGCGAGCAGTACTTC.

The chain combines TRBV2 with TRBJ1-5, with D possibly matching TRBD1 (6 bases). The CDR3 length is 15 residues. Deletions cut 6 bases from V and 2 bases from J, with 14 bases between. The germline V gene has CDR1 SNHLY and CDR2 FYNNEI. The CDR3 sequence: CASSEEGVRNQPQHF. DNA of the CDR3: TGTGCCAGCAGCGAGGAGGGGGTCCGCAATCAGCCCCAGCATTTT.

This chain connects TRBV4-3 to TRBJ1-1; no clear D. The CDR3 totals 15 residues. V lost 0 bases to trimming and J lost 5 bases, with 13 bases between them. Germline V gene lookup returns CDR1 LGHNA and CDR2 YSLEER. Here the CDR3 reads CASSQDIPPRTEAFF. The CDR3 nucleotides read TGCGCCAGCAGCCAAGATATTCCCCCCAGGACTGAAGCTTTCTTT.

The rearrangement joins TRBV6-1 to TRBJ2-2, with D possibly matching TRBD1 (6 bases). This CDR3 is built from 15 residues. V was cut by 7 bases and J by 0 bases, with 12 bases left in between. CDR1 and CDR2 from the germline V gene are MNHNS and SASEGT. The CDR3 region is CASTPGAPNTGELFF. The CDR3, as DNA: TGTGCCAGCACCCCAGGGGCGCCGAACACCGGGGAGCTGTTTTTT.

This clonotype was seen a handful of times. This sequence joins TRBV9 and TRBJ2-2, with D uncertain. Looked up from germline, CDR1 is SGDLS and CDR2 is YYNGEE. This CDR3 comprises 13 residues. Trimming removed 2 bases at V and 3 bases at J, with 5 bases between. The CDR3, as DNA: TGTGCCAGCAGCGTGACTGACACCGGGGAGCTGTTTTTT. It encodes CASSVTDTGELFF. The full variable domain, rest sourced from reference TRBV9 and TRBJ2-2, is DSGVTQTPKHLITATGQRVTLRCSPRSGDLSVYWYQQSLDQGLQFLIQYYNGEERAKGNILERFSAQQFPDLHSELNLSSLELGDSALYFCASSVTDTGELFFGEGSRLTVL.

The V call is TRBV21-1, the J call TRBJ2-2; the table's TRBD1 call for D was not verified on the DNA. TRBV21-1 is described as a pseudogene. CDR3 size: 16 residues. The CDR3 coding sequence is TGTGCCATTCCTCTAGGGCTACAGGAGAGCACCGGGGAGCTGTTTTTT. It translates to CAIPLGLQESTGELFF.

This clonotype was counted between two and nine times. This chain joins TRBV7-3 and TRBJ2-1; D not certain. Germline CDR1 reads SGHTA; CDR2 reads FQGTGA. The ends were cut back, 3 bases at V and 0 bases at J, with 9 bases in the middle. The CDR3 extends over 15 amino acids. CDR3 sequence (DNA): TGTGCCAGCAGCTTTTTTACTGGCTCCTACAATGAGCAGTTCTTC. Protein product: CASSFFTGSYNEQFF.

The chain combines TRBV7-9 with TRBJ2-3; TRBD2 aligns across 8 bases. The germline gives CDR1 SEHNR, CDR2 FQNEAQ (reference sequence). There are 16 residues in the CDR3. Trimming at V came to 3 bases and at J to 4 bases, leaving 9 bases not matched to a gene. The CDR3 region has the DNA TGTGCCAGCAGCTTGGGAGCGGGAGTAAACCCAGATACGCAGTATTTT. Amino acid sequence: CASSLGAGVNPDTQYF.

V usage is TRBV9 and J usage is TRBJ2-1; TRBD2 matches 12 bases. The CDR3 is 15 amino acids. Looked up from germline, CDR1 is SGDLS and CDR2 is YYNGEE. Losses at the gene ends were 0 bases for V and 15 bases for J; bases not matched to a gene: 10. CDR3 DNA: TGTGCCAGCAGCGTAGGGCTAGCGGGAGGGCCCTGGTTGTTCTTC. Translated: CASSVGLAGGPWLFF.

The chain combines TRBV4-3 with TRBJ2-3; D not certain. Per germline, CDR1 LGHNA and CDR2 YSLEER. CDR3 length equals 13 residues. V lost 0 bases and J 5 bases, leaving 6 bases between the germline ends. The CDR3 protein is CASSQEVQDTQYF. For the CDR3, the DNA is TGCGCCAGCAGCCAAGAAGTCCAAGATACGCAGTATTTT.

V and J are TRBV7-6 and TRBJ2-7; no reliable D call. Germline assignment: CDR1 SGHVS and CDR2 FNYEAQ. Trimming cost V 6 bases and J 5 bases, with 14 bases left between them. The length of the CDR3 is 13 residues. As DNA, the CDR3 is TGTGCCAGCAGTTACGGCATTTTGGACGAGCAGTACTTC. This sequence encodes CASSYGILDEQYF.

The chain links TRBV20-1 to TRBJ1-5, with D uncertain. V lost 0 bases to trimming and J lost 6 bases, with 15 bases between them. The CDR3 has 15 amino acids. Germline lookup yields CDR1 DFQATT and CDR2 SNEGSKA (reference sequence). The chain's CDR3 is CSARDRRGPAQPQHF. CDR3 DNA: TGCAGTGCTAGAGATAGACGAGGGCCGGCTCAGCCCCAGCATTTT.

About this clonotype itself: A read error may be the cause here, since a much bigger clone is one base away. V and J are TRBV29-1 and TRBJ2-1, with D possibly matching TRBD1 (5 bases). Germline CDR1 SQVTM, CDR2 ANQGSEA. The CDR3 length is 14 residues. The V end was cut by 3 bases, the J end by 3 bases, with 12 bases between. The chain's CDR3 is CSVDVPRDYNEQFF. In DNA form, the CDR3 reads TGCAGCGTTGACGTGCCCAGGGACTACAATGAGCAGTTCTTC.

This rearrangement joins TRBV20-1 to TRBJ2-7; the D gene is possibly TRBD2 (5 bases). The V and J ends lost 6 bases and 2 bases respectively, with 11 bases between them. The CDR3 has 12 amino acids. Germline-derived CDR1 and CDR2 are DFQATT and SNEGSKA (reference sequence). CDR3 loop: CSARTFTYEQYF. The CDR3 bases are TGCAGTGCCCGGACTTTTACCTACGAGCAGTACTTC.

V usage is TRBV6-2 or TRBV6-3 and J usage is TRBJ2-2; 14 nucleotides agree with TRBD2. Germline CDR1 reads MNHEY; CDR2 reads SVGEGT. The CDR3 has 18 residues. Trimming cost V 6 bases and J 7 bases; bases outside gene matches: 13. In nucleotides, the CDR3 is TGTGCCAGCAGCACCTCAAGGACTAGCGGGAGGTTCTACGGGGAGCTGTTTTTT. This translates into CASSTSRTSGRFYGELFF.

This chain joins TRBV20-1 and TRBJ1-1, with 8 bases that match TRBD1. Germline trimming cut 6 bases from V and 1 base from J; bases unmatched to any gene: 4. From germline, CDR1 is DFQATT and CDR2 SNEGSKA (reference sequence). The CDR3 is 13 amino acids. The CDR3 spells CSADREGNTEAFF. The CDR3 DNA is TGCAGTGCGGACAGGGAGGGGAACACTGAAGCTTTCTTT.

This clonotype turned up a few times. V is TRBV28 and J is TRBJ2-1; the match to TRBD2 covers 7 bases. The CDR3 extends over 15 amino acids. The V gene's germline CDR1 is MDHEN and CDR2 SYDVKM. The ends lost 3 bases at V and 4 bases at J; junction bases unmatched: 6. The CDR3 spells CASSLGGTIYNEQFF. The CDR3 nucleotides are TGTGCCAGCAGTTTGGGCGGGACTATATACAATGAGCAGTTCTTC.

This chain links TRBV5-1 with TRBJ2-5, with 7 nucleotides matching TRBD1. V shed 4 bases, J shed 5 bases, and the junction held 8 bases outside the gene matches. Germline V gene sequence: CDR1 SGHRS, CDR2 YFSETQ. This CDR3 has 14 amino acids. The CDR3 loop reads CASSLGTVRETQYF. The CDR3 nucleotides are TGCGCCAGCAGCCTGGGGACAGTTCGTGAGACCCAGTACTTC.